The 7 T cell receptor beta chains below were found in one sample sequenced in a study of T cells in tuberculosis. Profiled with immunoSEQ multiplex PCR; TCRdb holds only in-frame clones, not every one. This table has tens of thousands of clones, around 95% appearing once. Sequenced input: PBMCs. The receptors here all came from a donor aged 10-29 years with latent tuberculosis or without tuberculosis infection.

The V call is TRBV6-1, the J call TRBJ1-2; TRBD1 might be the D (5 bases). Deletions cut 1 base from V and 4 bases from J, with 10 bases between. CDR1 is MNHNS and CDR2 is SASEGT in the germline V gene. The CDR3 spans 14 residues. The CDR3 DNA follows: TGTGCCAGCAGTGAAGGGCGGACAACCTATGGCTACACCTTC. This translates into CASSEGRTTYGYTF.

As DNA, the CDR3 is TGCGCCAGCAGCTTGGTTTATCCCAGAGGCGGGGATTCACCCCTCCACTTT. Translation gives CASSLVYPRGGDSPLHF. The V call is TRBV5-1, the J call TRBJ1-6, with D unresolved. Looked up from germline, CDR1 is SGHRS and CDR2 is YFSETQ. This CDR3 has 17 amino acids. V was pared by 0 bases and J by 8 bases, with 18 bases between.

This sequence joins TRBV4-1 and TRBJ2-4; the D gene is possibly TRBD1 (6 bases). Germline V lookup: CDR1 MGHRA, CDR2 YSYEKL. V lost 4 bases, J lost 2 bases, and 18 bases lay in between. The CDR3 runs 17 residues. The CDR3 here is CASSLIGGGKSKNIQYF. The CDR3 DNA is TGCGCCAGCAGCCTCATAGGGGGTGGGAAGTCCAAAAACATTCAGTACTTC.

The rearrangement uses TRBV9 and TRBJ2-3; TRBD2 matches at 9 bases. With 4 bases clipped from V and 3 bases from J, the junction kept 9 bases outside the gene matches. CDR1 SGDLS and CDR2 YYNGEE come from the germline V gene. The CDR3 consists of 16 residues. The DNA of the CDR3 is TGTGCCAGCAGCTCCCGGACTAGCGATAGGACAGATACGCAGTATTTT. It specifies CASSSRTSDRTDTQYF.

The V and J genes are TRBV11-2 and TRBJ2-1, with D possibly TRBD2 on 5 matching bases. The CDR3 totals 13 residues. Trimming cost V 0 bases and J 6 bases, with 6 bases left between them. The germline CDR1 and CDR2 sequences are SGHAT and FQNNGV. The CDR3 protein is CASSLDRGNEQFF. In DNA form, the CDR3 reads TGTGCCAGCAGCTTAGATCGGGGCAATGAGCAGTTCTTC.

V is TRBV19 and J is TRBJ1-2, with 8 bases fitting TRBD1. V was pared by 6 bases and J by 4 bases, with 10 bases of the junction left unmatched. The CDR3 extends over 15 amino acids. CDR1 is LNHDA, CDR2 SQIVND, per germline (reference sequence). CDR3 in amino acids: CASRTGAQMGYGYTF. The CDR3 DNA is TGTGCCAGTAGGACAGGGGCCCAGATGGGCTATGGCTACACCTTC.

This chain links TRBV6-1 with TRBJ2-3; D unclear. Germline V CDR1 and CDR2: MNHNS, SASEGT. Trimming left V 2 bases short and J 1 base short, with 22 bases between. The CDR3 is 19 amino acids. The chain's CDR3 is CASSERGGWKLSGTDTQYF. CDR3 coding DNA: TGTGCCAGCAGTGAACGCGGCGGATGGAAGCTTTCGGGCACAGATACGCAGTATTTT.